This paragraph reports one TCR beta chain. This table comes from immunoSEQ multiplex PCR, and its TCRdb copy is limited to in-frame clones, with some not included. The sample contains around 86,000 clones, about 87% of which appear only once. The CDR3 contains 14 residues. CDR1 is MNHNY and CDR2 is SVGAGI in the germline V gene (reference sequence). V was cut by 7 bases and J by 6 bases, with 16 bases left in between. This sample is drawn from a study of control samples from healthy donors and cancer patients. The receptor comes from a woman aged 55 to 70 with head and neck cancer. Sequencing input: PBMCs. The V and J genes are TRBV6-6 and TRBJ2-4; perhaps TRBD2 as D (5 bases). The CDR3 DNA is TGTGCCAGCAATAACCTATCCGGAGGAAACATTCAGTACTTC. Translation gives CASNNLSGGNIQYF.